What follows are 27 T cell receptor beta chains derived from one specimen sequenced in a study of blood T cell repertoires in COVID-19. Sequenced by immunoSEQ multiplex PCR; TCRdb stores in-frame clones only, minus some. The data hold about 45,000 clones, with roughly 84% observed a single time. The source material was peripheral blood. The receptors were gathered from a woman older than 75 with acute or convalescent COVID-19.

The chain employs TRBV19 and TRBJ1-6; D might be TRBD1 (6 bases). V dropped 7 bases and J dropped 14 bases, with 21 bases sitting between them. Germline values: CDR1 LNHDA, CDR2 SQIVND (reference sequence). CDR3 length: 14 amino acids. CDR3 bases: TGTGCCAGTAACTCGGGGGCAGCGGGAGAGGCCCTCCACTTT. This gives the protein CASNSGAAGEALHF.

The V and J genes are TRBV3-1 (or the pseudogene TRBV3-2) and TRBJ1-2, with D possibly TRBD1 on 6 matching bases. CDR1 and CDR2 (germline): LGHDT, YNNKEL (reference sequence). The CDR3 is 13 amino acids. V was clipped by 2 bases and J by 5 bases, with 9 bases between them. DNA of the CDR3: TGTGCCAGCAGCCAACCCCAGGGGTATGGCTACACCTTC. Translated, it gives CASSQPQGYGYTF.

The chain has TRBV18 and TRBJ1-4; D unresolved. The CDR3 loop spans 15 amino acids. Per germline, CDR1 KGHSH and CDR2 LQKENI. Trimming removed 0 bases from V and 8 bases from J, with 13 bases in between. The CDR3 reads CASSPPGHGREKLFF. The CDR3 DNA sequence: TGTGCCAGCTCACCACCCGGCCACGGGAGGGAAAAACTGTTTTTT.

This clone was detected only a few times. The V gene is TRBV3-1 (or the pseudogene TRBV3-2), the J gene TRBJ2-7; 11 bases fit TRBD2. V lost 1 base, J lost 3 bases, and 2 bases stayed unmatched. Germline CDR1 and CDR2: LGHDT and YNNKEL (reference sequence). CDR3 size: 15 residues. CDR3 sequence reads: CASSQGGTSGYEQYF. The CDR3 bases are TGTGCCAGCAGCCAAGGAGGGACTAGCGGCTACGAGCAGTACTTC.

The rearrangement uses TRBV18 and TRBJ2-2, with 9 bases aligning to TRBD1. V shed 6 bases and J 2 bases; nucleotides not matched to a gene: 4. Per germline, CDR1 KGHSH and CDR2 LQKENI. The CDR3 has 15 amino acids. CDR3 protein: CASSRQGVNTGELFF. Written as DNA, the CDR3 is TGTGCCAGCTCCAGACAGGGGGTCAACACCGGGGAGCTGTTTTTT. Drawing the rest from reference TRBV18 and TRBJ2-2, the complete variable domain is NAGVMQNPRHLVRRRGQEARLRCSPMKGHSHVYWYRQLPEEGLKFMVYLQKENIIDESGMPKERFSAEFPKEGPSILRIQQVVRGDSAAYFCASSRQGVNTGELFFGEGSRLTVL.

A single count supports this clone. Here the CDR3 reads CASSETGVRSGNTIYF. CDR3 nucleotides: TGTGCCAGCAGCGAAACAGGGGTGCGCTCTGGAAACACCATATATTTT. The V call is TRBV2, the J call TRBJ1-3, with TRBD1 matching over 7 bases. V was clipped by 6 bases and J by 0 bases; unmatched bases: 8. Germline CDR1 is SNHLY and CDR2 is FYNNEI. The CDR3 sequence is 16 residues long.

The chain couples TRBV6-2 or TRBV6-3 to TRBJ2-7, with 8 bases aligning to TRBD2. J was trimmed by 3 bases and V by 5 bases; bases with no gene match: 9. CDR3 length: 15 amino acids. Looked up from germline, CDR1 is MNHEY and CDR2 is SVGEGT. The CDR3 loop reads CASSKESGSYYEQYF. DNA for the CDR3: TGTGCCAGCAGTAAGGAAAGCGGGAGCTACTACGAGCAGTACTTC.

This chain joins TRBV11-2 and TRBJ2-6, with D perhaps matching TRBD2 (6 bases). This CDR3 contains 16 residues. Germline V CDR1 and CDR2: SGHAT, FQNNGV. The ends were cut back, 5 bases at V and 1 base at J, with 12 bases in the middle. In nucleotides, the CDR3 is TGTGCCAGCAGCGCAGATGGGGGGTCTGGGGCCAACGTCCTGACTTTC. This gives the protein CASSADGGSGANVLTF.

The chain joins TRBV19 to TRBJ2-2; unclear D gene. Germline V CDR1 and CDR2: LNHDA, SQIVND (reference sequence). The V gene lost 10 bases and the J gene lost 7 bases, with 10 bases spanning the gap. This CDR3 has 11 residues. Here the CDR3 reads CATMRGGELFF. The CDR3 bases are TGTGCCACTATGAGAGGCGGGGAGCTGTTTTTT.

The chain recombines TRBV3-1 (or the pseudogene TRBV3-2) with TRBJ1-1; 8 bases line up with TRBD1. CDR3 size: 15 residues. Germline V gene sequence: CDR1 LGHDT, CDR2 YNNKEL (reference sequence). V lost 1 base and J lost 1; bases outside the gene matches: 2. CDR3 nucleotide sequence: TGTGCCAGCAGCCAAGGGCAGGGGGCGAACACTGAAGCTTTCTTT. Protein: CASSQGQGANTEAFF.

This sequence joins TRBV12-3 or TRBV12-4 and TRBJ2-7, with D possibly being TRBD2 (5 bases). CDR3 length equals 13 residues. V lost 5 bases to trimming and J lost 3 bases, with 11 bases between them. The CDR3 DNA is TGTGCCAGCAGTCAAACTAGTAACTACGAGCAGTACTTC. Translation gives CASSQTSNYEQYF.

This sequence joins TRBV18 and TRBJ2-7, with D possibly being TRBD2 (7 bases). Trimming pared 1 base from V and 3 bases from J, leaving 10 bases between. The CDR3 covers 14 residues. Germline V gene sequence: CDR1 KGHSH, CDR2 LQKENI. The CDR3 here is CASSPQGGGYEQYF. DNA for the CDR3: TGTGCCAGCTCACCACAGGGAGGGGGCTACGAGCAGTACTTC.

V and J are TRBV29-1 and TRBJ2-3, with TRBD2 identical over 10 bases. This CDR3 spans 15 amino acids. Germline CDR1 SQVTM, CDR2 ANQGSEA. The trim removed 7 bases at V and 6 bases at J, leaving 13 bases unmatched. CDR3 loop: CSARGPSGRVDTQYF. CDR3 nucleotide sequence: TGCAGCGCCCGGGGACCGAGCGGGAGGGTCGATACGCAGTATTTT.

This chain joins TRBV10-3 and TRBJ2-7, with 8 bases identical to TRBD2. The trim removed 10 bases at V and 5 bases at J, leaving 10 bases unmatched. This CDR3 is 13 amino acids long. CDR1 ENHRY and CDR2 SYGVKD come from the germline V gene. The CDR3 reads CATYSGIGNEQYF. The CDR3 bases are TGTGCCACCTATAGCGGGATAGGCAACGAGCAGTACTTC.

The CDR3 DNA follows: TGTGCCAGTAGTCAAGCGGGAGATGCCGGGGAGCTGTTTTTT. Translated: CASSQAGDAGELFF. V and J are TRBV19 and TRBJ2-2; 8 bases fit TRBD2. Per germline, CDR1 LNHDA and CDR2 SQIVND (reference sequence). This CDR3 region has 14 residues. The ends lost 5 bases at V and 6 bases at J; junction bases unmatched: 5.

The J gene is TRBJ2-7, the V gene TRBV19; D perhaps matches TRBD2 (5 bases). V was shortened by 6 bases and J by 4 bases, with 16 bases between the two germline ends. The CDR3 runs 14 residues. Germline CDR1 and CDR2: LNHDA and SQIVND (reference sequence). The CDR3: CASSSRESLYEQYF. Here the CDR3 DNA reads TGTGCCAGTAGCTCCCGGGAAAGTTTATACGAGCAGTACTTC. Using reference TRBV19 and TRBJ2-7 for the parts outside the CDR3, the full variable domain is DGGITQSPKYLFRKEGQNVTLSCEQNLNHDAMYWYRQDPGQGLRLIYYSQIVNDFQKGDIAEGYSVSREKKESFPLTVTSAQKNPTAFYLCASSSRESLYEQYFGPGTRLTVT.

V gene TRBV7-9 combines with J gene TRBJ2-1; no definite D call. The CDR3 has 13 residues. Deletions cut 0 bases from V and 9 bases from J, with 9 bases between. CDR1 SEHNR and CDR2 FQNEAQ come from the germline V gene (reference sequence). The CDR3 loop reads CASSLANSREQFF. The CDR3 region has the DNA TGTGCCAGCAGCTTAGCTAATAGCCGTGAGCAGTTCTTC.

The CDR3 protein is CATSDVSGGSTDTQYF. CDR3 bases: TGTGCCACCAGTGATGTTAGCGGGGGTAGCACAGATACGCAGTATTTT. V usage is TRBV24-1 and J usage is TRBJ2-3; 9 bases align to TRBD2. CDR1 is KGHDR and CDR2 is SFDVKD in the germline V gene. J lost 0 bases, V lost 3 bases, and 3 bases had no gene match. CDR3 size: 16 residues.

V usage is TRBV5-1 and J usage is TRBJ1-1, with 7 bases fitting TRBD1. The ends lost 0 bases at V and 2 bases at J; junction bases unmatched: 7. Germline CDR1 is SGHRS and CDR2 is YFSETQ. This CDR3 spans 16 amino acids. The CDR3 nucleotides are TGCGCCAGCAGCTTGGTAGGGGGCCCGAGTAACACTGAAGCTTTCTTT. Protein: CASSLVGGPSNTEAFF.

The chain joins TRBV10-1 to TRBJ2-3; 8 bases agree with TRBD1. J lost 6 bases, V lost 3 bases, and 11 bases had no gene match. Germline-derived CDR1 and CDR2 are WNHNN and SYGVQD (reference sequence). This CDR3 is 16 amino acids long. Here the CDR3 DNA reads TGCGCCAGCAGTGAAAACGGACAGGGAATTCAGGATACGCAGTATTTT. It encodes CASSENGQGIQDTQYF.

This chain connects TRBV19 to TRBJ2-7; D ambiguous. The CDR3 runs 13 residues. V lost 7 bases to trimming and J lost 3 bases, with 13 bases between them. Looked up from germline, CDR1 is LNHDA and CDR2 is SQIVND (reference sequence). This chain's CDR3 is CASNVPGFYEQYF. The CDR3 DNA reads as TGTGCCAGTAATGTTCCCGGGTTCTACGAGCAGTACTTC. The whole variable domain, filled in from reference TRBV19 and TRBJ2-7, reads DGGITQSPKYLFRKEGQNVTLSCEQNLNHDAMYWYRQDPGQGLRLIYYSQIVNDFQKGDIAEGYSVSREKKESFPLTVTSAQKNPTAFYLCASNVPGFYEQYFGPGTRLTVT.

V is TRBV30 and J is TRBJ1-2; maybe TRBD1 (6 bases). This CDR3 is 11 amino acids long. The germline CDR1 and CDR2 sequences are GTSNPN and SVGIG (reference sequence). The ends were cut back, 1 base at V and 8 bases at J, with 8 bases in the middle. Here the CDR3 reads CAWSGQGGYTF. The CDR3 bases are TGTGCCTGGAGTGGGCAGGGGGGCTACACCTTC.

The genes are TRBV5-1 and TRBJ1-1; D unclear. The CDR3 is 13 amino acids. Trimming pared 4 bases from V and 1 base from J, leaving 8 bases between. Germline values: CDR1 SGHRS, CDR2 YFSETQ. CDR3 protein: CASSLDTNTEAFF. Written as DNA, the CDR3 is TGCGCCAGCAGCCTTGACACGAACACTGAAGCTTTCTTT.

This chain links TRBV25-1 with TRBJ1-5, with 7 bases fitting TRBD1. V gave up 3 bases and J gave up 7 bases; unmatched junction bases: 6. This CDR3 comprises 14 residues. Per the germline V gene, CDR1 is MGHDK and CDR2 is SYGVNS. The CDR3 is CASSDTGVRQPQHF. The DNA for the CDR3 is TGTGCCAGCAGTGATACAGGGGTAAGGCAGCCCCAGCATTTT.

The chain couples TRBV5-1 to TRBJ2-1; D not resolved. CDR1 is SGHRS and CDR2 is YFSETQ in the germline V gene. Trimming shortened V by 2 bases and J by 5 bases, and 8 bases separated the two germline ends. The CDR3 covers 13 residues. Written as DNA, the CDR3 is TGCGCCAGCAGCTTACAGACGAACAATGAGCAGTTCTTC. This sequence encodes CASSLQTNNEQFF.

Points on this clone: Within the sample, other DNA sequences also encode this same CDR3. Written as DNA, the CDR3 is TGTGCCAGCTCGCCGCCGGGACTAGCGAGCACAGATACGCAGTATTTT. Translated, it gives CASSPPGLASTDTQYF. V is TRBV18 and J is TRBJ2-3, with TRBD2 matching over 10 bases. Losses at the gene ends were 6 bases for V and 0 bases for J; bases not matched to a gene: 6. The CDR3 has 16 residues. Germline V CDR1 and CDR2: KGHSH, LQKENI.

The chain uses TRBV5-8 and TRBJ2-5; weak D call: TRBD2 (6 bases). Germline V lookup: CDR1 SGHTS, CDR2 YDEGEE. CDR3 size: 14 residues. The V end was cut by 4 bases, the J end by 5 bases, with 15 bases between. CDR3 in DNA: TGTGCCAGCAGCGTGGGCGGGGTCAGGGAGACCCAGTACTTC. Its translation: CASSVGGVRETQYF. The entire variable domain, with the rest obtained from reference TRBV5-8 and TRBJ2-5, is as follows: EAGVTQSPTHLIKTRGQQATLRCSPISGHTSVYWYQQALGLGLQFLLWYDEGEERNRGNFPPRFSGRQFPNYSSELNVNALELEDSALYLCASSVGGVRETQYFGPGTRLLVL.